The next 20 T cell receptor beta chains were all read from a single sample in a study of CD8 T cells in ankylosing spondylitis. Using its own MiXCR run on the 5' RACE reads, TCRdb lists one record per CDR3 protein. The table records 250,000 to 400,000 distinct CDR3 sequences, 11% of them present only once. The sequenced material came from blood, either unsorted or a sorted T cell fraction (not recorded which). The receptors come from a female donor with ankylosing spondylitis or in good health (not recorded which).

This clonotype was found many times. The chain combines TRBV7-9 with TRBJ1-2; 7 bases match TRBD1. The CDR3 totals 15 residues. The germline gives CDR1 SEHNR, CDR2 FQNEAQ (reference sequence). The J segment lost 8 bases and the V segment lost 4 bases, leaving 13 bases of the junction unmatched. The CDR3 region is CASSSDATGIGGYTF. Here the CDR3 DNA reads TGTGCCAGCAGCTCGGACGCGACAGGGATAGGAGGCTACACCTTC.

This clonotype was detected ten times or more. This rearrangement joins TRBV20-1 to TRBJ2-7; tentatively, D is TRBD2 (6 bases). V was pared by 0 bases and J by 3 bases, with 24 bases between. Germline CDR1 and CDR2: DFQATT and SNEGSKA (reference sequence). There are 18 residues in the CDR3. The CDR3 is CSARDPGDLGSNFYEQYF. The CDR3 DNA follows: TGCAGTGCTAGAGATCCGGGGGATCTGGGATCTAATTTCTACGAGCAGTACTTC.

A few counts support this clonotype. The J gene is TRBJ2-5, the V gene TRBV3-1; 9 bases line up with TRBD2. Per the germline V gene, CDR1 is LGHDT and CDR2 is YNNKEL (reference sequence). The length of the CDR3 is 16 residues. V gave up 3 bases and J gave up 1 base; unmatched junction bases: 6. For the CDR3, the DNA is TGTGCCAGCAGCCAGATATTTAGCGGGAGCCAAGAGACCCAGTACTTC. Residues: CASSQIFSGSQETQYF.

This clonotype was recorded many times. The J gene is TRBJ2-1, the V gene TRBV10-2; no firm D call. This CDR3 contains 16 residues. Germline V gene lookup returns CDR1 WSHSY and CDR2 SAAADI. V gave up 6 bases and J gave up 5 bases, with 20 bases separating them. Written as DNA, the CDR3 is TGCGCCAGCAGGGCCCTGAGGCGAGTCGAGGACAATGAGCAGTTCTTC. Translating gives CASRALRRVEDNEQFF.

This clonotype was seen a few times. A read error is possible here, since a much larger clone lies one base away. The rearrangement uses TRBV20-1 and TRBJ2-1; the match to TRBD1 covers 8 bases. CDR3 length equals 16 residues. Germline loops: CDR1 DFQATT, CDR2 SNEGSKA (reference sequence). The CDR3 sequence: CCARDRTGRSYNEQFF. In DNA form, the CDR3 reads TGCTGTGCTAGAGATAGGACAGGGCGCTCCTACAATGAGCAGTTCTTC.

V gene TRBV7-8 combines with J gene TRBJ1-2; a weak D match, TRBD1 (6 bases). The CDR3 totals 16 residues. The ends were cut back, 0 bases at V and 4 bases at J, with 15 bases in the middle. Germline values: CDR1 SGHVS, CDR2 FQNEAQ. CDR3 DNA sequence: TGTGCCAGCAGCTTAGCCGGGGGGGGGCTTGGCTATGGCTACACCTTC. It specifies CASSLAGGGLGYGYTF.

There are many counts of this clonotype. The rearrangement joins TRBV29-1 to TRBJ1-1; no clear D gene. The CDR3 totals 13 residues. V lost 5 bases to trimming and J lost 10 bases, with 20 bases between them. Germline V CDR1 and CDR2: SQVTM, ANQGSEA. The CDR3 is CSVPLGLMGLAFF. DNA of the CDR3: TGCAGCGTTCCTCTTGGTCTCATGGGCTTAGCTTTCTTT.

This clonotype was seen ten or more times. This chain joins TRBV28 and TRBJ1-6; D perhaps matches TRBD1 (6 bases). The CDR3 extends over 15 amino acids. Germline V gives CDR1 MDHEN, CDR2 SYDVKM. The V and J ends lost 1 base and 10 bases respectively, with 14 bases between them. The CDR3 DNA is TGTGCCAGCAGTTTATCACAACAGGGTCGATCACCCCTCCACTTT. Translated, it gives CASSLSQQGRSPLHF.

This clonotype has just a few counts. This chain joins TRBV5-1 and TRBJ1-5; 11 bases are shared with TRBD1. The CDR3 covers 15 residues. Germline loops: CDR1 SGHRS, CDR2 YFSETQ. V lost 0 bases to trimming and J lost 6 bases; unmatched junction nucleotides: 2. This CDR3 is CASSLDGQGAQPQHF. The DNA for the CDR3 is TGCGCCAGCAGCTTGGACGGACAGGGGGCTCAGCCCCAGCATTTT.

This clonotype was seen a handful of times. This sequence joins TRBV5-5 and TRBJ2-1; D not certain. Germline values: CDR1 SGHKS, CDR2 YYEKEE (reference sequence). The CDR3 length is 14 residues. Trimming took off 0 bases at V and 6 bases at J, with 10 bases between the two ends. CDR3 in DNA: TGTGCCAGCAGCTTGGGGGTTACCTCCAATGAGCAGTTCTTC. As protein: CASSLGVTSNEQFF.

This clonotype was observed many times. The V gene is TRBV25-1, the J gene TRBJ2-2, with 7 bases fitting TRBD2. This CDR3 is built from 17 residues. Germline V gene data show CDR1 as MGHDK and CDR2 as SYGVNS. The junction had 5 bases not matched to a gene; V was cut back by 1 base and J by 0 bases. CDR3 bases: TGTGCCAGCAGTGAATTCTTGGGAGGGTCGAACACCGGGGAGCTGTTTTTT. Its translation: CASSEFLGGSNTGELFF.

CDR3 residues: CASSPPVPDYGYTF. CDR3 nucleotides: TGTGCCAGCTCACCACCGGTACCAGACTATGGCTACACCTTC. The V call is TRBV18, the J call TRBJ1-2; the D is unclear. Germline CDR1 reads KGHSH; CDR2 reads LQKENI. This CDR3 has 14 residues. Trimming took 0 bases from V and 3 from J, leaving 8 bases between them.

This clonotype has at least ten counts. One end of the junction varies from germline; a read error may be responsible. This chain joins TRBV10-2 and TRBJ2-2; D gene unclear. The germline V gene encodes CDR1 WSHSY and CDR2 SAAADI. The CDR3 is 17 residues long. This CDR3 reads CASSESSGPLNTGELFF. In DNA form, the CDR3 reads TGCGCCAGCAGCGAGTCCTCCGGGCCGTTGAACACCGGGGAGCTGTTTTTT.

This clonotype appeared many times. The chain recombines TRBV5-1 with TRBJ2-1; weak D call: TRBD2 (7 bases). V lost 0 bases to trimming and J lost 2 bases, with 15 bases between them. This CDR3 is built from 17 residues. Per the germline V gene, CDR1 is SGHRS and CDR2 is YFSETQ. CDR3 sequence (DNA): TGCGCCAGCAGCTTGGCCCCGGGGAGGGGGACCTACAATGAGCAGTTCTTC. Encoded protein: CASSLAPGRGTYNEQFF.

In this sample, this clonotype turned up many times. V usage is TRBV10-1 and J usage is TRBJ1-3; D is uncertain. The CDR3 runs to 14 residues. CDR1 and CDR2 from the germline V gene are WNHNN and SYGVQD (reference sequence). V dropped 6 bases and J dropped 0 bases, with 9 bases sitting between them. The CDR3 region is CASSPASSGNTIYF. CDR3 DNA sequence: TGCGCCAGCAGCCCGGCAAGCTCTGGAAACACCATATATTTT.

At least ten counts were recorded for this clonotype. This CDR3 reads CASTNLAGGATEAFF. The CDR3 DNA sequence: TGCGCCAGCACAAACCTTGCTGGGGGCGCCACTGAAGCTTTCTTT. The chain is built from TRBV5-1 and TRBJ1-1; possibly TRBD1 for D (6 bases). CDR3 length equals 15 residues. CDR1 is SGHRS, CDR2 YFSETQ, per germline. V was pared by 6 bases and J by 4 bases, with 19 bases between.

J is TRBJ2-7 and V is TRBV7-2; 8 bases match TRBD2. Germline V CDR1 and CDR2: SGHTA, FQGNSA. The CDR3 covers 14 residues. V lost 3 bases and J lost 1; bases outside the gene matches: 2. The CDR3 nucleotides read TGTGCCAGCAGCTTTCTAGCGGGTTCCTACGAGCAGTACTTC. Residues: CASSFLAGSYEQYF.

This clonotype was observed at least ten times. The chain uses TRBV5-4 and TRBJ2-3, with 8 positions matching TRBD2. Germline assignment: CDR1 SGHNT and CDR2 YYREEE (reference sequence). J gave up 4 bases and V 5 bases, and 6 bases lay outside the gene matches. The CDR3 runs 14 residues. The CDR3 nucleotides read TGTGCCAGCAGGACGGGAGGGAGGCCAGATACGCAGTATTTT. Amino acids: CASRTGGRPDTQYF.

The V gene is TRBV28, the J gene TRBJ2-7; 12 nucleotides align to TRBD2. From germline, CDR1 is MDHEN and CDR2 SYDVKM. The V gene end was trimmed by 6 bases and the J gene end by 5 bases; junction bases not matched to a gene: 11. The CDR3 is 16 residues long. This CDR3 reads CASSPLVASGRDEQYF. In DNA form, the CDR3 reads TGTGCCAGCAGCCCCTTGGTCGCTAGCGGGAGGGACGAGCAGTACTTC.

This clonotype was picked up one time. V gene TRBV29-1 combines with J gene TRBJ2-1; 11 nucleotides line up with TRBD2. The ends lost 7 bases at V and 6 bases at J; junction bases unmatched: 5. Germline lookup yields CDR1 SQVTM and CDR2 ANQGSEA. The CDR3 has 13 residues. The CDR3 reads CSAGLAVANEQFF. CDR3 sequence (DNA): TGCAGCGCGGGACTAGCGGTAGCCAATGAGCAGTTCTTC.